Shown below are 25 T cell receptor beta chains from a single sample sequenced in a study of brain T cells in children with intractable seizures. Sequencing was performed with immunoSEQ multiplex PCR; in TCRdb, only in-frame clones are kept and a portion is missing. Seen here are just under 65,000 clones, 95% to 96% observed once, and the top ten hold 0.38%. The material was peripheral blood, obtained at surgery. The receptors stem from a boy under two years old with focal cortical dysplasia and intractable seizures.

The chain employs TRBV7-2 and TRBJ2-7; TRBD2 aligns across 12 bases. Trimming removed 5 bases from V and 0 bases from J; junction bases left unmatched: 5. CDR1 SGHTA and CDR2 FQGNSA come from the germline V gene. The CDR3 extends over 16 amino acids. The CDR3 DNA reads TGTGCCAGCAGCCGGACTAGCGGGGAACCCTCCTACGAGCAGTACTTC. This gives the protein CASSRTSGEPSYEQYF.

The genes are TRBV29-1 and TRBJ2-5, with D perhaps TRBD1 or TRBD2 (7 bases each). V was pared by 5 bases and J by 2 bases, with 21 bases between. CDR3 length: 16 amino acids. Germline V gene lookup returns CDR1 SQVTM and CDR2 ANQGSEA. In nucleotides, the CDR3 is TGCAGCGTTTCAACCAGGGGGGGGCCGAAACAAGAGACCCAGTACTTC. Its translation is CSVSTRGGPKQETQYF. Combining the CDR3 with reference TRBV29-1 and TRBJ2-5 gives the whole variable domain SAVISQKPSRDICQRGTSLTIQCQVDSQVTMMFWYRQQPGQSLTLIATANQGSEATYESGFVIDKFPISRPNLTFSTLTVSNMSPEDSSIYLCSVSTRGGPKQETQYFGPGTRLLVL.

The chain links TRBV3-1 (or the pseudogene TRBV3-2) to TRBJ2-1; D remains unclear. The germline gives CDR1 LGHDT, CDR2 YNNKEL (reference sequence). The CDR3 is 15 residues long. The V end lost 4 bases, the J end lost 2 bases, and 12 bases lay between the germline ends. CDR3 region: CASSLVGAPYNEQFF. In DNA form, the CDR3 reads TGTGCCAGCAGCCTGGTAGGAGCCCCCTACAATGAGCAGTTCTTC.

This clone appeared once. The chain couples TRBV5-1 to TRBJ2-1; TRBD2 aligns across 7 bases. Looked up from germline, CDR1 is SGHRS and CDR2 is YFSETQ. J lost 1 base, V lost 0 bases, and 7 bases had no gene match. The CDR3 has 17 residues. DNA for the CDR3: TGCGCCAGCAGCTTGGTAATGGGAGGGTTATCCTACAATGAGCAGTTCTTC. This gives the protein CASSLVMGGLSYNEQFF.

The chain combines TRBV27 with TRBJ2-1; no clear D. V shed 5 bases and J shed 8 bases, with 16 bases lying between them. Per germline, CDR1 MNHEY and CDR2 SMNVEV (reference sequence). CDR3 size: 14 residues. CDR3 residues: CASSRLTQMDEQFF. Here the CDR3 DNA reads TGTGCCAGCAGTCGGCTGACCCAGATGGATGAGCAGTTCTTC.

The chain recombines TRBV9 with TRBJ2-2; 8 bases match TRBD2. V lost 3 bases, J lost 4 bases, and 5 bases stayed unmatched. Germline V gives CDR1 SGDLS, CDR2 YYNGEE. The CDR3 spans 15 residues. The CDR3 sequence is CASSGRGGSTGELFF. CDR3 bases: TGTGCCAGCAGCGGTCGCGGGGGGAGCACCGGGGAGCTGTTTTTT.

J is TRBJ2-7 and V is TRBV14; D is possibly TRBD1 or TRBD2 (5 bases each). Trimming cost V 2 bases and J 4 bases, with 18 bases left between them. Germline V gene lookup returns CDR1 SGHDN and CDR2 FVKESK. This CDR3 has 16 residues. CDR3 DNA: TGTGCCAGCAGCCAAACGGGGCACAAAAGGTTTTACGAGCAGTACTTC. Encoded protein: CASSQTGHKRFYEQYF.

The rearrangement joins TRBV15 to TRBJ1-1; D ambiguous. The CDR3 has 13 residues. The germline V gene has CDR1 LNHNV and CDR2 YYDKDF (reference sequence). V gave up 0 bases and J gave up 8 bases, with 10 bases separating them. As DNA, the CDR3 is TGTGCCACCAGCAGAGATAATCCAGGAGAAGCTTTCTTT. Protein product: CATSRDNPGEAFF.

The rearrangement uses TRBV11-2 and TRBJ2-1; D uncertain. Germline V gene sequence: CDR1 SGHAT, CDR2 FQNNGV. CDR3 length equals 12 residues. V was cut by 1 base and J by 9 bases, with 7 bases left in between. The CDR3 here is CASSLVGTEQFF. The CDR3 DNA is TGTGCCAGCAGCTTAGTAGGTACTGAGCAGTTCTTC.

V is TRBV29-1 and J is TRBJ1-2; D is possibly TRBD1 (5 bases). Germline V gives CDR1 SQVTM, CDR2 ANQGSEA. CDR3 length equals 12 residues. Trimming shortened V by 1 base and J by 2 bases, and 5 bases separated the two germline ends. CDR3 amino acids: CSVEGTNYGYTF. The DNA for the CDR3 is TGCAGCGTTGAAGGGACAAACTATGGCTACACCTTC.

A single count supports this clone. The CDR3 DNA reads TGTGCCAGCAGCTTAGGTCGGGCGAGGGAGACCCAGTACTTC. Protein: CASSLGRARETQYF. This chain joins TRBV7-9 and TRBJ2-5; D unclear. The V and J ends lost 1 base and 5 bases respectively, with 11 bases between them. Germline lookup yields CDR1 SEHNR and CDR2 FQNEAQ (reference sequence). The length of the CDR3 is 14 residues.

This sequence joins TRBV19 and TRBJ1-6; D unclear. Germline V gives CDR1 LNHDA, CDR2 SQIVND (reference sequence). The CDR3 loop spans 17 amino acids. Trimming pared 5 bases from V and 3 bases from J, leaving 17 bases between. The CDR3 coding sequence is TGTGCCAGTAGTGCCAGCTCGCGGGGATACTATAATTCACCCCTCCACTTT. Translation gives CASSASSRGYYNSPLHF.

This chain uses TRBV4-3 with TRBJ2-3; a possible D gene is TRBD1 (5 bases). V lost 0 bases and J 0 bases, leaving 13 bases between the germline ends. CDR1 LGHNA and CDR2 YSLEER come from the germline V gene. CDR3 size: 17 residues. CDR3 in DNA: TGCGCCAGCAGCCAAGATTGGGGCAGCTCTAGCACAGATACGCAGTATTTT. Residues: CASSQDWGSSSTDTQYF.

The chain couples TRBV4-2 to TRBJ1-1; no firm D call. V lost 8 bases and J lost 7, with 14 bases in between. Germline assignment: CDR1 LGHNA and CDR2 YNFKEQ. The CDR3 contains 12 residues. CDR3 in DNA: TGTGCCAGCGGTGCCTCTCCCATTGAAGCTTTCTTT. It is translated as CASGASPIEAFF.

The V gene is TRBV28, the J gene TRBJ2-2; D is ambiguous. Germline V gene lookup returns CDR1 MDHEN and CDR2 SYDVKM. Trimming removed 3 bases from V and 5 bases from J, with 10 bases in between. CDR3 length: 14 amino acids. This CDR3 reads CASSFIRETGELFF. The CDR3 DNA is TGTGCCAGCAGTTTCATTAGGGAAACCGGGGAGCTGTTTTTT. The full variable domain, rest sourced from reference TRBV28 and TRBJ2-2, is DVKVTQSSRYLVKRTGEKVFLECVQDMDHENMFWYRQDPGLGLRLIYFSYDVKMKEKGDIPEGYSVSREKKERFSLILESASTNQTSMYLCASSFIRETGELFFGEGSRLTVL.

CDR3 region: CASSPSTERYYGYTF. The CDR3 DNA reads as TGTGCCAGCAGCCCCTCGACAGAGCGTTACTATGGCTACACCTTC. The rearrangement uses TRBV7-8 and TRBJ1-2; the D gene is possibly TRBD1 (5 bases). This CDR3 comprises 15 residues. The germline gives CDR1 SGHVS, CDR2 FQNEAQ. V was pared by 5 bases and J by 3 bases, with 16 bases between.

V usage is TRBV5-1 and J usage is TRBJ2-3; possibly TRBD2 for D (6 bases). Germline V lookup: CDR1 SGHRS, CDR2 YFSETQ. Trimming removed 4 bases at V and 0 bases at J, with 9 bases between. The length of the CDR3 is 14 residues. CDR3 nucleotide sequence: TGCGCCAGCAGCGCCGGGGGTAGCACAGATACGCAGTATTTT. This codes for CASSAGGSTDTQYF.

The chain is built from TRBV7-2 and TRBJ2-5; D not certain. The CDR3 length is 14 residues. The germline V and J ends were trimmed by 4 bases and 1 base, with 10 bases remaining between them. CDR1 SGHTA and CDR2 FQGNSA come from the germline V gene. The CDR3 sequence: CASSSGSSQETQYF. For the CDR3, the DNA is TGTGCCAGCAGCTCCGGTTCCTCCCAAGAGACCCAGTACTTC.

Notes on this clone: A read error may account for a junction end that differs from germline. The chain couples TRBV7-9 to TRBJ2-5, with 8 bases that match TRBD2. Germline CDR1 reads SEHNR; CDR2 reads FQNEAQ (reference sequence). The CDR3 extends over 16 amino acids. The CDR3 region has the DNA TGTGCCAGCAGCTTAGCGTCACGGGGGGGGCAAGCGACCCAGTACTTC. Translated, it gives CASSLASRGGQATQYF.

The chain links TRBV25-1 to TRBJ2-5, with no clear D. In germline, CDR1 is MGHDK, CDR2 SYGVNS. Trimming removed 3 bases at V and 1 base at J, with 6 bases between. The CDR3 length is 13 residues. CDR3 in amino acids: CASSDRIQETQYF. CDR3 DNA sequence: TGTGCCAGCAGTGACAGGATCCAAGAGACCCAGTACTTC.

The V call is TRBV27, the J call TRBJ1-2; TRBD1 might be the D (5 bases). The CDR3 covers 14 residues. The germline V gene encodes CDR1 MNHEY and CDR2 SMNVEV (reference sequence). V was clipped by 2 bases and J by 5 bases, with 12 bases between them. In DNA, the CDR3 is TGTGCCAGCAGTTTACGGGGCGACCAGTATGGCTACACCTTC. Translation gives CASSLRGDQYGYTF.

The V gene is TRBV2, the J gene TRBJ2-3, with D hard to call. Germline-derived CDR1 and CDR2 are SNHLY and FYNNEI. The V and J ends lost 4 bases and 0 bases respectively, with 8 bases between them. The CDR3 spans 14 residues. CDR3 DNA sequence: TGTGCCAGCAGTGGCGCTTTTAGCACAGATACGCAGTATTTT. The encoded protein is CASSGAFSTDTQYF. The whole variable domain, filled in from reference TRBV2 and TRBJ2-3, reads EPEVTQTPSHQVTQMGQEVILRCVPISNHLYFYWYRQILGQKVEFLVSFYNNEISEKSEIFDDQFSVERPDGSNFTLKIRSTKLEDSAMYFCASSGAFSTDTQYFGPGTRLTVL.

This chain uses TRBV12-3 or TRBV12-4 with TRBJ1-6; D gene ambiguous. This CDR3 region has 13 residues. Trimming removed 6 bases at V and 8 bases at J, with 11 bases between. The CDR3 is CASSSGLHSPLHF. DNA for the CDR3: TGTGCCAGCAGCTCAGGACTGCATTCACCCCTCCACTTT.

The chain has TRBV5-4 and TRBJ2-2; D call uncertain. There are 14 residues in the CDR3. Trimming cost V 4 bases and J 4 bases, with 11 bases left between them. Germline CDR1 SGHNT, CDR2 YYREEE (reference sequence). The CDR3 DNA sequence: TGTGCCAGCAGCGAGGCCAGATTCACCGGGGAGCTGTTTTTT. It is translated as CASSEARFTGELFF.

V usage is TRBV2 and J usage is TRBJ2-2; 7 positions match TRBD1. V dropped 5 bases and J dropped 5; count of bases not matched to a gene: 8. CDR3 length equals 15 residues. Germline CDR1 is SNHLY and CDR2 is FYNNEI. The CDR3 reads CASSSGTAWTGELFF. The CDR3 nucleotides are TGTGCCAGCAGTTCCGGGACAGCCTGGACCGGGGAGCTGTTTTTT.